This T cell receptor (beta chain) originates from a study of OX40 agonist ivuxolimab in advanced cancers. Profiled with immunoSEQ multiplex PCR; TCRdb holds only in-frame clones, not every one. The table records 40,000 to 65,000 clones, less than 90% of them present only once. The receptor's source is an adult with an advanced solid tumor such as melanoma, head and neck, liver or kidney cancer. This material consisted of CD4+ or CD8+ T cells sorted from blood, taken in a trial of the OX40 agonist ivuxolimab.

For the CDR3, the DNA is TGTGCCAGCAGCGCGGGCGGGACAAGTAGTTACGAGCAGTACTTC. Its protein product is CASSAGGTSSYEQYF. The V call is TRBV9, the J call TRBJ2-7; the D gene could be TRBD1 or TRBD2 (6 bases each). CDR3 length: 15 amino acids. Germline loops: CDR1 SGDLS, CDR2 YYNGEE. Trimming stripped 3 bases from V and 4 bases from J, with 17 bases between. The variable domain in full, completed from reference TRBV9 and TRBJ2-7, reads DSGVTQTPKHLITATGQRVTLRCSPRSGDLSVYWYQQSLDQGLQFLIQYYNGEERAKGNILERFSAQQFPDLHSELNLSSLELGDSALYFCASSAGGTSSYEQYFGPGTRLTVT.